The T cell receptor beta chain under discussion was sequenced for a study of blood T cells in healthy people across ages. Combining a sample-barcoded 5' primer with a J-beta primer mix, a second PCR ran for about 6 to 11 cycles. TCRdb passed the 5' RACE reads through MiXCR, listing each CDR3 protein once. The table has about 1,600,000 distinct CDR3 sequences, approximately 42% seen once. The ends were cut back, 0 bases at V and 2 bases at J, with 14 bases in the middle. Germline V lookup: CDR1 MGHRA, CDR2 YSYEKL. The CDR3 runs 17 residues. This clonotype was recorded at least ten times. This sequence was found in a woman in her late teens or twenties in good health. The specimen was blood. This chain connects TRBV4-1 to TRBJ2-1; no reliable D call. In nucleotides, the CDR3 is TGCGCCAGCAGCCAAGATATGGCAGAAAAAACCTACAATGAGCAGTTCTTC. It specifies CASSQDMAEKTYNEQFF.